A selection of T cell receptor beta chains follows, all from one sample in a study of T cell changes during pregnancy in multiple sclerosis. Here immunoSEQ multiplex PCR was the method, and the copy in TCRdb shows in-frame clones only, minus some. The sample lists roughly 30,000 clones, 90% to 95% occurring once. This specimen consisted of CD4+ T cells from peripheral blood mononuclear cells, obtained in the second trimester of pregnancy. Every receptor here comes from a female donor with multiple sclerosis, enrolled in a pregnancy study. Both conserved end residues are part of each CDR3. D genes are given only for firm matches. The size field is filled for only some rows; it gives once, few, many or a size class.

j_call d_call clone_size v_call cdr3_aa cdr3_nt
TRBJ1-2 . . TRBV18 CASSQGHNYGYTF TGTGCCAGCTCTCAGGGGCATAACTATGGCTACACCTTC
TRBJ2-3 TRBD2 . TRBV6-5 CASTQGSGRADTQYF TGTGCCAGCACCCAAGGGAGCGGGAGGGCAGATACGCAGTATTTT
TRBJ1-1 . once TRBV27 CASSTAGRMNTEAFF TGTGCCAGCAGCACTGCGGGACGGATGAACACTGAAGCTTTCTTT
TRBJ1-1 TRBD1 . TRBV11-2 CASSPLRDRGTEAFF TGTGCCAGCAGCCCCCTCCGGGACAGGGGGACTGAAGCTTTCTTT
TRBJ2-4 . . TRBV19 CASSVRENIQYF TGTGCCAGTAGTGTTCGGGAAAACATTCAGTACTTC
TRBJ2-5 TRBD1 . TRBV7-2 CASSSGTGWGTQYF TGTGCCAGCAGCTCCGGGACAGGGTGGGGGACCCAGTACTTC
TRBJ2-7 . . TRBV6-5 CASSYSGDSANEQYF TGTGCCAGCAGTTATTCGGGGGACAGCGCCAACGAGCAGTACTTC
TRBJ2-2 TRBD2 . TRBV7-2 CASSLAGGGRNTGELFF TGTGCCAGCAGCTTAGCCGGTGGCGGGAGGAACACCGGGGAGCTGTTTTTT
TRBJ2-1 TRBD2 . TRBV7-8 CASSPQGRGDVDEQFF TGTGCCAGCAGCCCCCAGGGACGGGGGGATGTCGATGAGCAGTTCTTC
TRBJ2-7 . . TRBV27 CASREWQSYEQYF TGTGCCAGCAGGGAGTGGCAGTCCTACGAGCAGTACTTC
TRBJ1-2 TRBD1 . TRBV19 CASSDTGTGNFYGYTF TGTGCCAGTAGCGATACCGGGACAGGGAATTTCTATGGCTACACCTTC
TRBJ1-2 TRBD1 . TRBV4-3 CASSQDQRTGNGYTF TGCGCCAGCAGCCAAGATCAAAGGACAGGGAATGGCTACACCTTC
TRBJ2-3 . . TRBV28 CASSLLAGVRTDTQYF TGTGCCAGCAGTTTATTGGCAGGGGTTCGGACAGATACGCAGTATTTT
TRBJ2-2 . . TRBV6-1 CASSEYWGGGGTGELFF TGTGCCAGCAGTGAATATTGGGGGGGCGGGGGCACCGGGGAGCTGTTTTTT
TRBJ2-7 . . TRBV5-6 CASSTSYEQYF TGTGCCAGCAGCACTTCCTACGAGCAGTACTTC
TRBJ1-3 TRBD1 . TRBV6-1 CASSEWKGAPSGNTIYF TGTGCCAGCAGTGAATGGAAGGGGGCCCCCTCTGGAAACACCATATATTTT
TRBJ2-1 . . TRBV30 CAWTQPGRSYNEQFF TGTGCCTGGACGCAACCCGGCAGGTCCTACAATGAGCAGTTCTTC
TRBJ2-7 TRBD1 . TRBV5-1 CASSFTGGGLSEQYF TGCGCCAGCAGCTTTACAGGGGGCGGGTTATCCGAGCAGTACTTC
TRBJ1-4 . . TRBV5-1 CASSQTRGYNEKLFF TGCGCCAGCAGCCAGACTCGGGGTTATAATGAAAAACTGTTTTTT
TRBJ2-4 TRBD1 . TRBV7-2 CASSVGQGANIQYF TGTGCCAGCAGCGTCGGACAGGGGGCAAACATTCAGTACTTC
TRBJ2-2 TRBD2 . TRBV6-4 CASSLLAGITGELFF TGTGCCAGCAGCTTACTAGCGGGAATCACCGGGGAGCTGTTTTTT
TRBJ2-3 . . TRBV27 CASSLRRATDTQYF TGTGCCAGCAGCCTGCGGAGGGCCACAGATACGCAGTATTTT
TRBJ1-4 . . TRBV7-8 CASSEGGGGNEKLFF TGTGCCAGCAGCGAGGGAGGGGGGGGGAATGAAAAACTGTTTTTT
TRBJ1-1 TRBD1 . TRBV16 CASSDRGGTEAFF TGTGCCAGCAGCGACAGGGGTGGAACTGAAGCTTTCTTT
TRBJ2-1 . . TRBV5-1 CASRRDYNEQFF TGCGCCAGCAGGCGGGACTACAATGAGCAGTTCTTC
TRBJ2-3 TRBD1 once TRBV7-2 CASSQTGADTQYF TGTGCCAGCAGCCAGACAGGGGCGGATACGCAGTATTTT
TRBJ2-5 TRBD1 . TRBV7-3 CASSEDRGETQYF TGTGCCAGCTCCGAAGACAGGGGAGAGACCCAGTACTTC
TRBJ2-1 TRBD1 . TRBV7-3 CASSFRTGASYNEQFF TGTGCCAGCAGCTTCCGGACAGGGGCCTCCTACAATGAGCAGTTCTTC
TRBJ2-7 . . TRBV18 CASSPPGGHEQYF TGTGCCAGCTCACCACCTGGGGGCCACGAGCAGTACTTC
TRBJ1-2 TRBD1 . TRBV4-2 CASSQRDREYGYTF TGTGCCAGCAGCCAGAGGGACAGGGAGTATGGCTACACCTTC
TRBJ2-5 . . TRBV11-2 CASSGGLQETQYF TGTGCCAGCAGTGGTGGGCTCCAAGAGACCCAGTACTTC
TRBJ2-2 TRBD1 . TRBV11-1 CASSSGTDTGELFF TGTGCCAGCAGCTCTGGGACAGACACCGGGGAGCTGTTTTTT
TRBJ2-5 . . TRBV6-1 CASSDPGIAKETQYF TGTGCCAGCAGTGACCCGGGAATAGCCAAAGAGACCCAGTACTTC
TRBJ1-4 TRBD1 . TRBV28 CASSSGGTVNEKLFF TGTGCCAGCAGCTCTGGGGGGACAGTTAATGAAAAACTGTTTTTT
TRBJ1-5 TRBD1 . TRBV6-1 CASSWTGGLDQPQHF TGTGCCAGCAGTTGGACAGGGGGCTTGGATCAGCCCCAGCATTTT
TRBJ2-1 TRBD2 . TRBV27 CASRRLAGVENEQFF TGTGCCAGCAGACGACTAGCGGGAGTGGAGAATGAGCAGTTCTTC
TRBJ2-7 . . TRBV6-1 CASSEGAGTYEQYF TGTGCCAGCAGTGAAGGGGCAGGGACCTACGAGCAGTACTTC
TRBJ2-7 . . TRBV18 CASSPPGARSYEQYF TGTGCCAGCTCACCCCCCGGTGCGCGCTCCTACGAGCAGTACTTC
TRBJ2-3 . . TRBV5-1 CASSLGLAGRTDTQYF TGCGCCAGCAGCTTGGGGCTGGCGGGACGCACAGATACGCAGTATTTT
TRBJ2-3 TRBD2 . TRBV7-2 CASSLTAGGGASTDTQYF TGTGCCAGCAGCTTAACGGCGGGAGGAGGTGCTAGCACAGATACGCAGTATTTT
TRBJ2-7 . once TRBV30 CAWSVGAQSSYEQYF TGTGCCTGGAGTGTAGGGGCCCAAAGCTCCTACGAGCAGTACTTC
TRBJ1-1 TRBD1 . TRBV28 CASSPRTGGLAEAFF TGTGCCAGCAGTCCCCGGACAGGGGGGTTGGCTGAAGCTTTCTTT
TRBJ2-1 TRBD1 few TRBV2 CATETGGPYNEQFF TGTGCCACAGAGACAGGGGGCCCCTACAATGAGCAGTTCTTC